The clone carrying this T cell receptor (beta chain) has a handful of counts. Its antigen remains unidentified. Libraries were prepared by immunoSEQ multiplex PCR; TCRdb keeps only in-frame clonotypes and omits some of them. The repertoire holds approximately 110,000 clones, with 80% to 90% as singletons. These data come from a study of T cell responses to AZD1222 COVID-19 vaccine. Notes on the study in general: Vaccine-related CD4 TCRs covered spike, predominating at 160-218 and 743-854. Spike-specific TCR breadth and depth both grew after two AZD1222 doses.

Germline loops: CDR1 SGHTS, CDR2 YDEGEE. This CDR3 is built from 14 residues. The V gene end was trimmed by 4 bases and the J gene end by 8 bases; junction bases not matched to a gene: 5. The clonotype originates from an adult in good health. The material sequenced was peripheral blood, taken on day 0 of AZD1222 vaccination. The rearrangement links TRBV5-8 to TRBJ1-6; TRBD1 agrees at 8 bases. The CDR3 bases are TGTGCCAGCAGCCAGGGACAGGCGGATTCACCCCTCCACTTT. Its protein is CASSQGQADSPLHF.